This TCR beta chain was sequenced during a study of response to subunit inactivated influenza vaccine. Study results and caveats: Only a handful of new T cells, the authors suggested, are recruited with each seasonal influenza vaccination.

TCRdb used MiXCR to reprocess the RT-PCR reads, holding one entry per CDR3 protein. Of about 520,000 distinct CDR3 sequences listed, roughly 7.6% are singletons. Germline V gene data show CDR1 as LGHDT and CDR2 as YNNKEL (reference sequence). The CDR3 length is 17 residues. V lost 0 bases to trimming and J lost 4 bases; unmatched junction nucleotides: 4. This clonotype was detected a few times. Its antigen is still unknown. The sample consisted of PBMCs from blood, taken around 25 months after vaccination. This receptor was taken from a man aged 45 to 70 who received an inactivated influenza vaccine. The V call is TRBV3-1, the J call TRBJ2-2; 11 nucleotides match TRBD2. The CDR3 DNA sequence: TGTGCCAGCAGCCAAGATAGACTAGCGGGACTCACCGGGGAGCTGTTTTTT. Translating gives CASSQDRLAGLTGELFF.